This TCR beta chain was sequenced during a study of CD8+CD57+ T cells in acquired aplastic anemia. Comment on this clonotype: Germline and junction disagree at one end, which may indicate a read error.

CDR3 and TCR beta VDJ profiling relied on genomic DNA as the template. In TCRdb, the reads were re-called with MiXCR into one record per CDR3 protein. The data hold 150,000 to 200,000 distinct CDR3 sequences, with around three fifths observed a single time. This clonotype was obtained from a human donor with severe aplastic anemia or a healthy control (not recorded which). Sequencing input: sorted CD4+, CD8+, or CD8+CD57+ T cells (not recorded which) from PBMCs.

The chain's CDR3 is CATHDRVGSCEQYF. The CDR3 DNA sequence: TGTGCCACCCACGACAGGGTGGGGTCCTGCGAGCAGTACTTC. This chain joins TRBV15 and TRBJ2-7; the match to TRBD1 covers 7 bases. CDR3 length: 14 residues. The germline V gene encodes CDR1 LNHNV and CDR2 YYDKDF (reference sequence).